Listed here are 8 T cell receptor beta chains from one sample, sequenced in a study of blood T cells in healthy people across ages. Together with a sample-barcoded 5' primer, a J-beta primer mix was included in a second PCR lasting about 7 to 12 cycles. MiXCR, applied by TCRdb to the 5' RACE reads, yields one record per CDR3 protein. The sample carries approximately 2,000,000 distinct CDR3 sequences, about two fifths recorded once. The sequencing sample was made of blood. These receptors were obtained from a human donor in good health.

The chain combines TRBV28 with TRBJ1-5; D may be TRBD1 (5 bases). With 8 bases removed from V and 6 bases from J, the gap between germline ends came to 23 bases. The V gene's germline CDR1 is MDHEN and CDR2 SYDVKM. This CDR3 has 16 residues. As DNA, the CDR3 is TGTGCCAGCTACCCCGTTGTCGGGGGGAGAGGTCAGCCCCAGCATTTT. This sequence encodes CASYPVVGGRGQPQHF.

This chain links TRBV12-3 or TRBV12-4 with TRBJ2-3; 7 bases match TRBD2. This CDR3 spans 15 amino acids. J gave up 0 bases and V 3 bases, and 3 bases lay outside the gene matches. The DNA of the CDR3 is TGTGCCAGCAGTTTCGTGGGACTAAGCACAGATACGCAGTATTTT. As protein: CASSFVGLSTDTQYF.

On this clonotype itself: Its ends do not fully match the called genes, so a read error is possible. DNA for the CDR3: TGCGCCAGCAGCGGAGGCGGAGGGGACTCCTACAATAAGCAGTTCTTC. Translating it yields CASSGGGGDSYNKQFF. The chain combines TRBV5-1 with TRBJ2-1; a weak D match, TRBD2 (6 bases). The CDR3 has 16 amino acids. Germline assignment: CDR1 SGHRS and CDR2 YFSETQ.

V usage is TRBV6-5 and J usage is TRBJ1-2; 7 positions agree with TRBD1. The length of the CDR3 is 14 residues. CDR1 and CDR2 from the germline V gene are MNHEY and SVGAGI. V lost 2 bases, J lost 3 bases, and 3 bases stayed unmatched. For the CDR3, the DNA is TGTGCCAGCAGTTACCGGGACAGTTACTATGGCTACACCTTC. Translated, it gives CASSYRDSYYGYTF.

This clonotype was seen ten or more times. This chain connects TRBV9 to TRBJ2-1; 11 nucleotides line up with TRBD2. The CDR3 is 15 amino acids. With 4 bases clipped from V and 3 bases from J, the junction kept 3 bases outside the gene matches. In germline, CDR1 is SGDLS, CDR2 YYNGEE. The CDR3 nucleotides are TGTGCCAGCAGCCCTAGCGGGGGGATCTACAATGAGCAGTTCTTC. Its translation: CASSPSGGIYNEQFF. The full variable domain, its missing parts supplied by reference TRBV9 and TRBJ2-1, is DSGVTQTPKHLITATGQRVTLRCSPRSGDLSVYWYQQSLDQGLQFLIQYYNGEERAKGNILERFSAQQFPDLHSELNLSSLELGDSALYFCASSPSGGIYNEQFFGPGTRLTVL.

Of note for this clonotype: Lacking the conserved final phenylalanine or tryptophan, this CDR3 likely reflects a read error. V gene TRBV7-8 combines with J gene TRBJ2-1; 10 bases match TRBD2. Germline CDR1 and CDR2: SGHVS and FQNEAQ. This CDR3 spans 16 amino acids. V lost 4 bases and J lost 8; bases outside the gene matches: 11. CDR3 residues: CASSSRGGLAGDEQFV. CDR3 nucleotide sequence: TGTGCCAGCAGCTCCAGGGGAGGGCTAGCGGGGGATGAGCAGTTCGTC.

V is TRBV7-9 and J is TRBJ1-2; 11 nucleotides line up with TRBD1. Germline lookup yields CDR1 SEHNR and CDR2 FQNEAQ (reference sequence). This CDR3 region has 14 residues. The trim removed 7 bases at V and 4 bases at J, leaving 5 bases unmatched. The CDR3 sequence is CASIRTGGVYGYTF. As DNA, the CDR3 is TGTGCCAGCATCCGGACAGGGGGCGTCTATGGCTACACCTTC. The complete variable domain, with remaining parts taken from reference TRBV7-9 and TRBJ1-2, reads DTGVSQNPRHKITKRGQNVTFRCDPISEHNRLYWYRQTLGQGPEFLTYFQNEAQLEKSRLLSDRFSAERPKGSFSTLEIQRTEQGDSAMYLCASIRTGGVYGYTFGSGTRLTVV.

This clonotype appeared a few times. The chain employs TRBV10-3 and TRBJ2-5; 11 bases agree with TRBD2. CDR1 is ENHRY and CDR2 is SYGVKD in the germline V gene. This CDR3 region has 15 residues. J was trimmed by 0 bases and V by 4 bases; bases with no gene match: 1. DNA for the CDR3: TGTGCCATCAGTGGACTAGCGGGGAACCAAGAGACCCAGTACTTC. Its protein product is CAISGLAGNQETQYF.